Each of the 30 T cell receptor beta chains below was sequenced from the same sample in a study of blood T cell repertoires in COVID-19. This table comes from immunoSEQ multiplex PCR, and its TCRdb copy is limited to in-frame clones, with some not included. Here the sample spans approximately 20,000 clones, over 75% being singletons. Sequencing was performed on peripheral blood. Every receptor here comes from a human donor in a cohort sampled during active COVID-19.

As for this clone: Other DNA sequences of this sample code for an identical CDR3. CDR3 protein: CASSLAGTTYGYTF. The CDR3 region has the DNA TGTGCCAGCAGCTTAGCGGGGACAACTTATGGCTACACCTTC. The chain recombines TRBV7-9 with TRBJ1-2, with a weak D call TRBD1 (6 bases). V lost 0 bases and J 5 bases, leaving 10 bases between the germline ends. Germline CDR1 SEHNR, CDR2 FQNEAQ (reference sequence). The CDR3 has 14 residues.

V usage is TRBV24-1 and J usage is TRBJ2-1, with 11 nucleotides matching TRBD2. V shed 2 bases, J shed 4 bases, and the junction held 3 bases outside the gene matches. The CDR3 sequence is 16 residues long. Germline lookup yields CDR1 KGHDR and CDR2 SFDVKD. The CDR3 sequence is CATSDSPSGRYNEQFF. Here the CDR3 DNA reads TGTGCCACCAGTGATTCCCCTAGCGGGAGGTACAATGAGCAGTTCTTC.

This clone turned up a few times. This chain connects TRBV4-3 to TRBJ2-7, with 8 bases identical to TRBD2. The CDR3 spans 15 residues. Germline lookup yields CDR1 LGHNA and CDR2 YSLEER. After removal of 3 bases from V and 2 bases from J, the junction contained 6 bases not matched to a gene. The CDR3 sequence is CASSQGGRPAYEQYF. The CDR3 DNA sequence: TGCGCCAGCAGCCAGGGCGGGAGGCCAGCCTACGAGCAGTACTTC.

The rearrangement links TRBV6-4 to TRBJ2-4; 13 bases line up with TRBD2. Germline V lookup: CDR1 MRHNA, CDR2 SNTAGT. V shed 2 bases, J shed 6 bases, and the junction held 16 bases outside the gene matches. This CDR3 is built from 20 residues. This chain's CDR3 is CASSDRGRLAGGVTLNIQYF. The CDR3 nucleotides are TGTGCCAGCAGTGACCGAGGCCGACTAGCGGGAGGAGTAACCTTAAACATTCAGTACTTC.

The J gene is TRBJ2-1, the V gene TRBV4-2; 12 nucleotides align to TRBD2. V shed 1 base, J shed 6 bases, and the junction held 1 base outside the gene matches. Germline V gene sequence: CDR1 LGHNA, CDR2 YNFKEQ. CDR3 length: 15 amino acids. This chain's CDR3 is CASSQGLAGANEQFF. In DNA form, the CDR3 reads TGTGCCAGCAGCCAAGGACTAGCGGGAGCCAATGAGCAGTTCTTC.

This chain joins TRBV14 and TRBJ2-7; TRBD2 matches 11 bases. This CDR3 is built from 18 residues. Germline CDR1 and CDR2: SGHDN and FVKESK. J gave up 2 bases and V 4 bases, and 13 bases lay outside the gene matches. CDR3 residues: CASSLPTSGKAGAYEQYF. CDR3 coding DNA: TGTGCCAGCAGCCTACCGACTAGCGGGAAGGCAGGAGCCTACGAGCAGTACTTC.

This chain connects TRBV5-1 to TRBJ2-1, with a tentative D call TRBD2 (6 bases). V lost 4 bases and J lost 7, with 15 bases in between. This CDR3 is built from 14 residues. Germline V gene lookup returns CDR1 SGHRS and CDR2 YFSETQ. For the CDR3, the DNA is TGCGCCAGCAGCGTGACTAGTCTGGTAAATGAGCAGTTCTTC. Protein product: CASSVTSLVNEQFF.

The chain joins TRBV7-9 to TRBJ2-3; D gene uncertain. This CDR3 has 13 amino acids. Germline V gives CDR1 SEHNR, CDR2 FQNEAQ (reference sequence). V was cut by 7 bases and J by 0 bases, with 8 bases left in between. In DNA, the CDR3 is TGTGCCAGCACCACCGTGAGCACAGATACGCAGTATTTT. It encodes CASTTVSTDTQYF.

The sample holds one count of this clone. The rearrangement uses TRBV12-3 or TRBV12-4 and TRBJ1-5; D is unresolved. The CDR3 loop spans 13 amino acids. The V gene lost 4 bases and the J gene lost 1 base, with 5 bases spanning the gap. The CDR3 spells CASSWQSNQPQHF. CDR3 nucleotides: TGTGCCAGCAGTTGGCAGAGCAATCAGCCCCAGCATTTT.

The chain couples TRBV24-1 to TRBJ2-2, with TRBD2 as a possible D gene (6 bases). Germline V gene data show CDR1 as KGHDR and CDR2 as SFDVKD. Trimming removed 9 bases at V and 1 base at J, with 11 bases between. The CDR3 is 14 residues long. Here the CDR3 DNA reads TGTGCCACCCGGGGGTCGTTGAACACCGGGGAGCTGTTTTTT. This encodes CATRGSLNTGELFF.

The chain combines TRBV3-1 (or the pseudogene TRBV3-2) with TRBJ2-2; D might be TRBD2 (5 bases). CDR1 is LGHDT and CDR2 is YNNKEL in the germline V gene (reference sequence). The CDR3 runs 15 residues. V shed 4 bases and J shed 3 bases, with 12 bases lying between them. The CDR3 nucleotides read TGTGCCAGCAGCCGCCGGGAAGGTTACACCGGGGAGCTGTTTTTT. Its translation is CASSRREGYTGELFF.

This chain uses TRBV5-5 with TRBJ2-5, with D tentatively TRBD1 (6 bases). CDR3 length equals 14 residues. The germline CDR1 and CDR2 sequences are SGHKS and YYEKEE (reference sequence). With 1 base removed from V and 0 bases from J, the gap between germline ends came to 7 bases. The DNA of the CDR3 is TGTGCCAGCAGCTTGTGGACAGACCAAGAGACCCAGTACTTC. It yields the protein CASSLWTDQETQYF.

This clone came up once. Germline is not matched at one junction end, which may reflect a read error. The CDR3 here is CAISPTDQTESF. CDR3 sequence (DNA): TGTGCCATCAGCCCGACAGATCAAACCGAATCCTTC. J is TRBJ1-2 and V is TRBV10-3; maybe TRBD1 (5 bases). CDR3 length equals 12 residues. Germline CDR1 and CDR2: ENHRY and SYGVKD.

V and J are TRBV6-4 and TRBJ2-1, with 10 bases matching TRBD2. Germline V lookup: CDR1 MRHNA, CDR2 SNTAGT. The CDR3 totals 15 residues. Losses at the gene ends were 3 bases for V and 6 bases for J; bases not matched to a gene: 5. The CDR3: CASSELTSGANEQFF. The CDR3 region has the DNA TGTGCCAGCAGTGAATTAACTAGCGGGGCCAATGAGCAGTTCTTC.

The CDR3 spells CASSYSSSGRIPTDEQYF. The DNA for the CDR3 is TGTGCCAGCAGTTACTCTTCTAGCGGGAGAATCCCAACTGACGAGCAGTACTTC. The J gene is TRBJ2-7, the V gene TRBV6-2 or TRBV6-3; 10 bases map to TRBD2. CDR1 is MNHEY, CDR2 SVGEGT, per germline. This CDR3 region has 18 residues. With 0 bases clipped from V and 5 bases from J, the junction kept 13 bases outside the gene matches.

The chain links TRBV7-9 to TRBJ2-1, with D possibly matching TRBD1 (5 bases). V was pared by 3 bases and J by 9 bases, with 18 bases between. The CDR3 is 15 amino acids. Germline loops: CDR1 SEHNR, CDR2 FQNEAQ (reference sequence). CDR3 amino acids: CASSFAQGHIGEQFF. Here the CDR3 DNA reads TGTGCCAGCAGCTTTGCCCAGGGTCATATAGGTGAGCAGTTCTTC. Full variable domain (remainder filled in from reference TRBV7-9 and TRBJ2-1): DTGVSQNPRHKITKRGQNVTFRCDPISEHNRLYWYRQTLGQGPEFLTYFQNEAQLEKSRLLSDRFSAERPKGSFSTLEIQRTEQGDSAMYLCASSFAQGHIGEQFFGPGTRLTVL.

V is TRBV4-3 and J is TRBJ1-2, with D possibly TRBD1 on 6 matching bases. The CDR3 runs to 14 residues. V shed 4 bases and J shed 8 bases, with 17 bases lying between them. Germline CDR1 is LGHNA and CDR2 is YSLEER. CDR3 region: CASSPDGGTGGYTF. In DNA, the CDR3 is TGCGCCAGCAGCCCGGACGGAGGCACAGGGGGCTACACCTTC.

The CDR3 region has the DNA TGTGCCAGCAGCTCGGGACTAGCAGGGCCCGAGCAGTACTTC. Its translation: CASSSGLAGPEQYF. The chain is built from TRBV7-9 and TRBJ2-7, with 9 bases aligning to TRBD2. This CDR3 is 14 amino acids long. The trim removed 4 bases at V and 6 bases at J, leaving 7 bases unmatched. Per the germline V gene, CDR1 is SEHNR and CDR2 is FQNEAQ (reference sequence).

The rearrangement uses TRBV6-1 and TRBJ1-1; D perhaps matches TRBD1 (6 bases). This CDR3 spans 14 amino acids. The germline V and J ends were trimmed by 3 bases and 4 bases, with 12 bases remaining between them. Germline V lookup: CDR1 MNHNS, CDR2 SASEGT. CDR3 sequence (DNA): TGTGCCAGCAGTGAGATCGGGGGGCCCACTGAAGCTTTCTTT. Its translation: CASSEIGGPTEAFF.

V gene TRBV9 combines with J gene TRBJ2-3; the match to TRBD2 covers 10 bases. V was clipped by 0 bases and J by 3 bases; unmatched bases: 4. In germline, CDR1 is SGDLS, CDR2 YYNGEE. CDR3 length: 16 residues. CDR3 sequence: CASSVGAGGPTDTQYF. The CDR3 DNA reads TGTGCCAGCAGCGTAGGAGCGGGAGGGCCTACAGATACGCAGTATTTT.

The chain employs TRBV5-1 and TRBJ2-7; maybe TRBD1 (5 bases). Germline V CDR1 and CDR2: SGHRS, YFSETQ. V was shortened by 0 bases and J by 3 bases, with 10 bases between the two germline ends. The CDR3 contains 14 residues. The CDR3 here is CASSLGTSNYEQYF. The CDR3 nucleotides are TGCGCCAGCAGCTTGGGGACATCAAACTACGAGCAGTACTTC.

The rearrangement links TRBV5-6 to TRBJ2-7; TRBD1 matches at 7 bases. The ends lost 3 bases at V and 5 bases at J; junction bases unmatched: 5. Germline assignment: CDR1 SGHDT and CDR2 YYEEEE. This CDR3 is built from 13 residues. CDR3 bases: TGTGCCAGCAGCTCTTCGGGGACAGACGAGCAGTACTTC. Protein product: CASSSSGTDEQYF.

This chain links TRBV19 with TRBJ1-1, with 7 nucleotides matching TRBD1. V trimming: 5 bases; J trimming: 0 bases; junction bases outside the gene matches: 12. CDR3 length: 17 amino acids. In germline, CDR1 is LNHDA, CDR2 SQIVND (reference sequence). CDR3 DNA: TGTGCCAGTAGTCTGAAGGGACAGTCATTAATGAACACTGAAGCTTTCTTT. Translation gives CASSLKGQSLMNTEAFF. The full variable domain, rest sourced from reference TRBV19 and TRBJ1-1, is DGGITQSPKYLFRKEGQNVTLSCEQNLNHDAMYWYRQDPGQGLRLIYYSQIVNDFQKGDIAEGYSVSREKKESFPLTVTSAQKNPTAFYLCASSLKGQSLMNTEAFFGQGTRLTVV.

The chain carries TRBV30 and TRBJ2-5; 7 bases agree with TRBD2. The CDR3 length is 14 residues. V lost 0 bases, J lost 5 bases, and 6 bases stayed unmatched. The germline gives CDR1 GTSNPN, CDR2 SVGIG (reference sequence). This chain's CDR3 is CAWSVGGPAETQYF. The CDR3 DNA reads as TGTGCCTGGAGTGTGGGAGGGCCCGCTGAGACCCAGTACTTC. The full variable domain, rest sourced from reference TRBV30 and TRBJ2-5, is SQTIHQWPATLVQPVGSPLSLECTVEGTSNPNLYWYRQAAGRGLQLLFYSVGIGQISSEVPQNLSASRPQDRQFILSSKKLLLSDSGFYLCAWSVGGPAETQYFGPGTRLLVL.

This chain joins TRBV24-1 and TRBJ2-2; D perhaps matches TRBD1 (6 bases). This CDR3 is 17 amino acids long. The V end was cut by 5 bases, the J end by 3 bases, with 18 bases between. The germline CDR1 and CDR2 sequences are KGHDR and SFDVKD. The CDR3 DNA reads TGTGCCACCAGTGCCATACCCGGGACAAGGGACACCGGGGAGCTGTTTTTT. It yields the protein CATSAIPGTRDTGELFF.

This clone is labeled medium-sized (0.01 to 0.1%). Sequence at one end of the junction differs from germline and may be a read error. CDR3 sequence: CASSLETGGPYEQYF. The CDR3 nucleotides are TGTGCCAGCAGTTTAGAAACAGGGGGTCCCTACGAGCAGTACTTC. V usage is TRBV7-2 and J usage is TRBJ2-7; 8 bases are a match to TRBD1. The CDR3 runs 15 residues. Germline V gene sequence: CDR1 SGHTA, CDR2 FQGNSA.

The rearrangement uses TRBV4-3 and TRBJ2-1; 10 nucleotides agree with TRBD2. CDR3 length: 18 residues. The germline gives CDR1 LGHNA, CDR2 YSLEER. J was trimmed by 4 bases and V by 1 base; bases with no gene match: 10. The CDR3 sequence is CASSQASGSWGRYNEQFF. The DNA for the CDR3 is TGCGCCAGCAGCCAAGCTAGCGGGAGTTGGGGCCGTTACAATGAGCAGTTCTTC.

The CDR3 reads CASSFGGGRGREQFF. CDR3 DNA: TGTGCCAGCAGCTTTGGTGGCGGGAGAGGTCGTGAGCAGTTCTTC. The rearrangement uses TRBV7-9 and TRBJ2-1, with 7 bases fitting TRBD2. The CDR3 sequence is 15 residues long. In germline, CDR1 is SEHNR, CDR2 FQNEAQ (reference sequence). The V segment lost 3 bases and the J segment 9 bases; nucleotides outside the gene matches: 11.

V is TRBV6-1 and J is TRBJ2-1; 12 bases match TRBD2. From germline, CDR1 is MNHNS and CDR2 SASEGT. V was pared by 1 base and J by 15 bases, with 13 bases of the junction left unmatched. This CDR3 region has 16 residues. The CDR3 region has the DNA TGTGCCAGCAGTGAAGTCGGCAGTCTAGCGGGAGGGTCTCTGTTCTTC. Protein: CASSEVGSLAGGSLFF.

The rearrangement joins TRBV20-1 to TRBJ2-1, with TRBD2 matching 9 bases. Germline CDR1 DFQATT, CDR2 SNEGSKA (reference sequence). CDR3 length: 14 residues. Trimming cost V 3 bases and J 3 bases; bases outside gene matches: 3. In DNA form, the CDR3 reads TGCAGTGCTAGTGCGGGAGGGTTCTACAATGAGCAGTTCTTC. Protein: CSASAGGFYNEQFF.